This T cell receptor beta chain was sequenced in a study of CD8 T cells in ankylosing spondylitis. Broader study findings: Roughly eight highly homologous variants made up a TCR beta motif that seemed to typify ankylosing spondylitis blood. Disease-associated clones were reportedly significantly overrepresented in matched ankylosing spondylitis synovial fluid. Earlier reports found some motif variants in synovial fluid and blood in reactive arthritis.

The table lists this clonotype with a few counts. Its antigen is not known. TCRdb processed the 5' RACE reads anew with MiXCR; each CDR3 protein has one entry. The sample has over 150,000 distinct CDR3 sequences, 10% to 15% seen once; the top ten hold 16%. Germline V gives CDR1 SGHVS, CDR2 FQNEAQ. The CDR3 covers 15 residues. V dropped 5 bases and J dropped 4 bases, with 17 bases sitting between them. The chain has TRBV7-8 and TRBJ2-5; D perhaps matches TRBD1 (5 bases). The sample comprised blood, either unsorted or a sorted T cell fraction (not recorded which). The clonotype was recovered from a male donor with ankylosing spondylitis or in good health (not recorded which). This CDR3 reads CASSRPQGNGETQYF. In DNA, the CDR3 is TGTGCCAGCAGCCGGCCTCAGGGTAATGGAGAGACCCAGTACTTC.